Presented here are 23 T cell receptor beta chains from one specimen sequenced in a study of response to subunit inactivated influenza vaccine. TCRdb itself ran the RT-PCR reads through MiXCR, one entry per CDR3 protein. The sample lists hundreds of thousands of distinct CDR3 sequences, roughly 10% occurring once. These same records also appear under a second study, on T cells expressing NK-cell markers. As that report states: For TCR beta, cDNA was produced by 5'RACE template switching with UMIs.

The material was PBMCs from blood, obtained on the day of vaccination. The receptors here all came from a man aged 50 to 60 who received an inactivated influenza vaccine.

This clonotype was seen repeatedly, ten times or more. The rearrangement links TRBV20-1 to TRBJ2-5; 11 bases fit TRBD1. The CDR3 extends over 16 amino acids. V gave up 0 bases and J gave up 5 bases; unmatched junction bases: 8. Germline V CDR1 and CDR2: DFQATT, SNEGSKA (reference sequence). In DNA form, the CDR3 reads TGCAGTGCTAGAGATCTTTCGGACAGGGGGCTGGAGACCCAGTACTTC. Protein: CSARDLSDRGLETQYF.

This clonotype was counted only a few times. This chain joins TRBV6-1 and TRBJ1-2, with a possible D match to TRBD1 (5 bases). The V gene's germline CDR1 is MNHNS and CDR2 SASEGT. This CDR3 comprises 15 residues. The germline V and J ends were trimmed by 2 bases and 3 bases, with 13 bases remaining between them. CDR3 protein: CASSEIAGRHYGYTF. DNA for the CDR3: TGTGCCAGCAGTGAAATAGCGGGGCGCCACTATGGCTACACCTTC.

In this sample, this clonotype turned up a few times. This rearrangement joins TRBV6-2 or TRBV6-3 to TRBJ1-5; D is uncertain. Germline V CDR1 and CDR2: MNHEY, SVGEGT. V lost 2 bases to trimming and J lost 3 bases, with 8 bases between them. This CDR3 spans 14 amino acids. CDR3 coding DNA: TGTGCCAGCAGTTACGTGTCCTACAATCAGCCCCAGCATTTT. It translates to CASSYVSYNQPQHF.

The chain couples TRBV4-3 to TRBJ2-3; D not certain. Germline CDR1 LGHNA, CDR2 YSLEER. V was trimmed by 0 bases and J by 1 base, leaving 11 bases between them. This CDR3 is built from 16 residues. The CDR3 DNA reads TGCGCCAGCAGCCAAGATTATAGGTCAGGCACAGATACGCAGTATTTT. Its translation is CASSQDYRSGTDTQYF.

This clonotype was seen a few times. This sequence joins TRBV5-1 and TRBJ2-2; perhaps D is TRBD1 or TRBD2 (5 bases each). Germline CDR1 SGHRS, CDR2 YFSETQ. The CDR3 totals 15 residues. V lost 2 bases, J lost 0 bases, and 8 bases lay in between. For the CDR3, the DNA is TGCGCCAGCAGCTTTTGGGGACCGAACACCGGGGAGCTGTTTTTT. Residues: CASSFWGPNTGELFF.

There are a few counts of this clonotype. The rearrangement uses TRBV12-3 or TRBV12-4 and TRBJ1-6; no reliable D call. The CDR3 is made up of 16 amino acids. Between the trimmed V and J ends, which lost 2 bases and 7 bases, there was a span of 15 bases. The CDR3 loop reads CASSLSVRGKNSPLHF. DNA of the CDR3: TGTGCCAGCAGTTTATCGGTACGAGGGAAGAATTCACCCCTCCACTTT.

This clonotype was recorded a few times. The chain joins TRBV29-1 to TRBJ2-5, with D perhaps given as TRBD1 or TRBD2 (5 bases each). V lost 7 bases to trimming and J lost 5 bases, with 23 bases between them. The CDR3 runs to 15 residues. Germline CDR1 is SQVTM and CDR2 is ANQGSEA. The CDR3 nucleotides read TGCAGCGCCTCCCGGGACCCCTCTACATTGGAGACCCAGTACTTC. Protein sequence: CSASRDPSTLETQYF.

This clonotype showed up just a few times. The rearrangement uses TRBV4-3 and TRBJ1-5; D not resolved. The CDR3 loop spans 13 amino acids. Germline CDR1 LGHNA, CDR2 YSLEER. Trimming removed 0 bases at V and 5 bases at J, with 5 bases between. The CDR3 loop reads CASSQDGYQPQHF. As DNA, the CDR3 is TGCGCCAGCAGCCAAGACGGGTATCAGCCCCAGCATTTT.

The rearrangement uses TRBV12-3 or TRBV12-4 and TRBJ1-2; perhaps TRBD1 as D (6 bases). V lost 4 bases to trimming and J lost 6 bases, with 12 bases between them. The CDR3 sequence is 13 residues long. The DNA for the CDR3 is TGTGCCAGCAGTTCGCAGGGGCCGGATGGCTACACCTTC. This gives the protein CASSSQGPDGYTF.

This clonotype was picked up many times. The chain combines TRBV7-6 with TRBJ2-2, with 7 bases matching TRBD2. Germline CDR1 and CDR2: SGHVS and FNYEAQ. The J segment lost 3 bases and the V segment lost 2 bases, leaving 6 bases of the junction unmatched. This CDR3 region has 16 residues. The CDR3 DNA reads as TGTGCCAGCAGCTTATATTTTAGCGGGCACACCGGGGAGCTGTTTTTT. It codes for CASSLYFSGHTGELFF.

J is TRBJ2-5 and V is TRBV2, with 11 bases aligning to TRBD1. Germline CDR1 is SNHLY and CDR2 is FYNNEI. V lost 6 bases, J lost 0 bases, and 3 bases stayed unmatched. This CDR3 spans 15 amino acids. CDR3: CASSRTGGYQETQYF. The CDR3 DNA reads TGTGCCAGCAGCAGGACAGGGGGCTACCAAGAGACCCAGTACTTC.

The table lists this clonotype with a few counts. The V and J genes are TRBV30 and TRBJ2-7; D may be TRBD1 (5 bases). Trimming removed 5 bases from V and 2 bases from J, with 10 bases in between. Germline V CDR1 and CDR2: GTSNPN, SVGIG (reference sequence). CDR3 length equals 12 residues. The CDR3 sequence is CAWDSGAYEQYF. The CDR3 bases are TGTGCCTGGGACAGTGGGGCCTACGAGCAGTACTTC.

The chain employs TRBV4-1 and TRBJ2-1; D may be TRBD1 or TRBD2 (6 bases each). Looked up from germline, CDR1 is MGHRA and CDR2 is YSYEKL. There are 15 residues in the CDR3. V was shortened by 2 bases and J by 3 bases, with 11 bases between the two germline ends. The CDR3 reads CASSQSRGVYNEQFF. The CDR3 nucleotides read TGCGCCAGCAGCCAATCAAGGGGGGTCTACAATGAGCAGTTCTTC.

This clonotype was picked up a small number of times. The rearrangement links TRBV7-3 to TRBJ2-5; no firm D call. The CDR3 runs 13 residues. Trimming stripped 0 bases from V and 5 bases from J, with 7 bases between. Germline V gene data show CDR1 as SGHTA and CDR2 as FQGTGA. The CDR3 loop reads CASSLTSEETQYF. Here the CDR3 DNA reads TGTGCCAGCAGCTTAACAAGTGAGGAGACCCAGTACTTC.

This clonotype was found a few times. The chain recombines TRBV12-3 or TRBV12-4 with TRBJ2-7, with D unresolved. The CDR3 has 14 amino acids. Trimming removed 3 bases at V and 1 base at J, with 10 bases between. The CDR3 spells CASSFSGPSYEQYF. The DNA of the CDR3 is TGTGCCAGCAGTTTTTCTGGGCCTTCCTACGAGCAGTACTTC.

The chain has TRBV9 and TRBJ2-3; TRBD1 is a possible D gene (5 bases). V was trimmed by 2 bases and J by 2 bases, leaving 15 bases between them. The CDR3 is 16 amino acids. Germline-derived CDR1 and CDR2 are SGDLS and YYNGEE. The CDR3 here is CASSVRERMNTDTQYF. In DNA, the CDR3 is TGTGCCAGCAGCGTCAGGGAACGGATGAACACAGATACGCAGTATTTT.

V usage is TRBV20-1 and J usage is TRBJ2-2, with D perhaps matching TRBD2 (6 bases). The CDR3 has 15 amino acids. Germline V gene data show CDR1 as DFQATT and CDR2 as SNEGSKA (reference sequence). Deletions cut 2 bases from V and 5 bases from J, with 15 bases between. The CDR3 DNA is TGCAGTGCTAGATTACTGAGCGGGTATACCGGGGAGCTGTTTTTT. The encoded protein is CSARLLSGYTGELFF.

A remark on this clonotype: One end of the junction fails to match germline, which may point to a read error. The chain is built from TRBV7-7 and TRBJ2-1; maybe TRBD2 (6 bases). The CDR3 is 14 amino acids. Germline values: CDR1 SSHAT, CDR2 FNYEAQ (reference sequence). CDR3 DNA sequence: TGTGCTAGCAGCTCATGGGACTTCAAGAATGAGCAGTTCTTC. Translating it yields CASSSWDFKNEQFF. Drawing the rest from reference TRBV7-7 and TRBJ2-1, the complete variable domain is GAGVSQSPRYKVTKRGQDVTLRCDPISSHATLYWYQQALGQGPEFLTYFNYEAQPDKSGLPSDRFSAERPEGSISTLTIQRTEQRDSAMYRCASSSWDFKNEQFFGPGTRLTVL.

This clonotype was seen many times. The rearrangement links TRBV12-3 or TRBV12-4 to TRBJ2-2, with 7 bases fitting TRBD2. CDR3 length equals 16 residues. V shed 5 bases, J shed 6 bases, and the junction held 12 bases outside the gene matches. The CDR3 reads CASSMLTSSIAGELFF. CDR3 sequence (DNA): TGTGCCAGCAGTATGTTGACTAGCTCTATCGCCGGGGAGCTGTTTTTT.

The rearrangement uses TRBV12-3 or TRBV12-4 and TRBJ2-5; TRBD2 matches at 10 bases. The CDR3 consists of 17 residues. The V segment lost 2 bases and the J segment 3 bases; nucleotides outside the gene matches: 9. The CDR3: CASSLRQRGGPKETQYF. CDR3 DNA: TGTGCCAGCAGTTTACGGCAGCGGGGGGGCCCTAAAGAGACCCAGTACTTC.

This chain connects TRBV29-1 to TRBJ2-1; D could derive from TRBD1 or TRBD2 (5 bases each). Per the germline V gene, CDR1 is SQVTM and CDR2 is ANQGSEA. The V end was cut by 0 bases, the J end by 8 bases, with 14 bases between. This CDR3 is built from 14 residues. The CDR3 region has the DNA TGCAGCGTTGAAGACCTCCCGGGGCGGTATGAGCAGTTCTTC. Encoded protein: CSVEDLPGRYEQFF.

This clonotype was detected a few times. This sequence joins TRBV29-1 and TRBJ2-7; no clear D gene. Germline CDR1 is SQVTM and CDR2 is ANQGSEA. The CDR3 loop spans 11 amino acids. Trimming took 6 bases from V and 3 from J, leaving 9 bases between them. CDR3 nucleotide sequence: TGCAGCGTCCAAAGGAACTACGAGCAGTACTTC. Translated, it gives CSVQRNYEQYF.

The table lists this clonotype with many counts. The chain combines TRBV3-1 with TRBJ2-7; D possibly corresponds to TRBD1 (5 bases). Germline V CDR1 and CDR2: LGHDT, YNNKEL (reference sequence). V was shortened by 0 bases and J by 4 bases, with 13 bases between the two germline ends. This CDR3 has 15 residues. CDR3: CASSQDGAVSYEQYF. DNA for the CDR3: TGTGCCAGCAGCCAAGATGGGGCCGTGAGTTACGAGCAGTACTTC.